This T cell receptor (beta chain) was recovered during a study of blood T cell repertoires in COVID-19. Study as a whole: From the United States, Italy and Spain came samples of acute and convalescent COVID-19. Nucleic acid was either cDNA or gDNA, and it came from T cells, B-cell-depleted T cells, or PBMCs.

Looked up from germline, CDR1 is MNHEY and CDR2 is SMNVEV (reference sequence). The CDR3 length is 16 residues. Trimming took off 7 bases at V and 1 base at J, with 19 bases between the two ends. Per the authors' pipeline: Estimated nucleated cell counts came from reference gene primer amplification. Generated by immunoSEQ multiplex PCR, the TCRdb table keeps only in-frame clones and is missing some. D and trimming were read from the DNA, whereas the V and J calls and clone size are those reported in that table. The sample yields about 210,000 clones, about 91% seen once. This TCR came from a man aged 30-40 years with acute or convalescent COVID-19. The genes are TRBV27 and TRBJ1-2; D uncertain. The sample consisted of peripheral blood. The CDR3 DNA follows: TGTGCCAGCAAAAGTTCAGTCCGAACCGATAACTATGGCTACACCTTC. Translated: CASKSSVRTDNYGYTF.